This TCR beta chain was observed in a study of T-cell memory formation after mild COVID-19. Overall study context: The study found TCR clusters largely donor specific.

The CDR3 has 15 amino acids. Germline assignment: CDR1 SNHLY and CDR2 FYNNEI. V lost 7 bases and J lost 4, with 14 bases in between. Whole-study results and caveats: Shrinking CD4+ clones were chiefly CM and EM; CD8+ ones were chiefly EMRA.

TCRdb reprocessed the 5' RACE reads with MiXCR, giving one entry per CDR3 protein. The repertoire holds some 600,000 distinct CDR3 sequences, with around 16% as singletons. This clonotype was seen just once. Its matching antigen is unknown. The sample was PBMCs or a T cell subset sorted from them (not recorded which). The chain couples TRBV2 to TRBJ1-6; TRBD1 is a possible D gene (5 bases). The clonotype originates from an adult woman who had mild COVID-19 (a few samples of this study predate the infection). Cell type and time point are not known. The CDR3 DNA reads TGTGCCAGCACCGGGGGGGTGGGTTATAATTCACCCCTCCACTTT. It is translated as CASTGGVGYNSPLHF.